Each of the 16 T cell receptor beta chains below was sequenced from the same sample in a study of blood T cell repertoires in COVID-19. Method: immunoSEQ multiplex PCR; TCRdb's copy keeps in-frame clones and lacks some. Found here are 200,000 to 250,000 clones, about 87% of them singletons; the top ten hold about 1.5%. The sequencing sample was made of PBMCs or T cells enriched from blood (not recorded which). The receptor source for this set is a woman aged 50 to 65 who had recovered from COVID-19.

The chain uses TRBV2 and TRBJ2-7; 7 positions match TRBD1. CDR1 is SNHLY, CDR2 FYNNEI, per germline. J was trimmed by 2 bases and V by 4 bases; bases with no gene match: 5. This CDR3 is 14 amino acids long. The DNA for the CDR3 is TGTGCCAGCAGTGGACAGGGCAGGCCCTACGAGCAGTACTTC. Protein: CASSGQGRPYEQYF.

This rearrangement joins TRBV5-1 to TRBJ2-5; possible D gene TRBD2, 7 bases. The CDR3 runs 14 residues. Trimming left V 0 bases short and J 4 bases short, with 10 bases between. Germline values: CDR1 SGHRS, CDR2 YFSETQ. In DNA form, the CDR3 reads TGCGCCAGCAGCTTGGAGGGGGGGAGAGAGACCCAGTACTTC. Translation gives CASSLEGGRETQYF.

This clone appeared a single time. The V and J genes are TRBV5-1 and TRBJ1-6, with D possibly TRBD1 on 6 matching bases. The V gene's germline CDR1 is SGHRS and CDR2 YFSETQ. This CDR3 region has 15 residues. Deletions cut 0 bases from V and 7 bases from J, with 11 bases between. CDR3 region: CASSLEQGRNSPLHF. The CDR3 nucleotides are TGCGCCAGCAGCTTGGAACAGGGACGGAATTCACCCCTCCACTTT.

This sequence joins TRBV27 and TRBJ2-1; 7 bases map to TRBD2. The germline gives CDR1 MNHEY, CDR2 SMNVEV (reference sequence). Unmatched junction bases numbered 5, after V lost 1 base and J lost 5 bases. The CDR3 has 15 residues. CDR3: CASSLWLADDNEQFF. CDR3 coding DNA: TGTGCCAGCAGTTTATGGCTAGCGGACGACAATGAGCAGTTCTTC.

The CDR3 coding sequence is TGTGCCTGGACAGGCCTGAACACTGAAGCTTTCTTT. Encoded protein: CAWTGLNTEAFF. The rearrangement joins TRBV30 to TRBJ1-1; D is undetermined. The CDR3 length is 12 residues. Germline loops: CDR1 GTSNPN, CDR2 SVGIG (reference sequence). Trimming shortened V by 4 bases and J by 0 bases, and 6 bases separated the two germline ends.

The V gene is TRBV3-1 (or the pseudogene TRBV3-2), the J gene TRBJ2-1; 11 bases map to TRBD2. This CDR3 region has 13 residues. The trim removed 6 bases at V and 8 bases at J, leaving 3 bases unmatched. Germline V gives CDR1 LGHDT, CDR2 YNNKEL (reference sequence). DNA for the CDR3: TGTGCCAGCAGGGGACTAGCGGAGGATGAGCAGTTCTTC. It specifies CASRGLAEDEQFF.

This sequence joins TRBV18 and TRBJ2-3, with D possibly TRBD2 on 6 matching bases. The length of the CDR3 is 13 residues. Trimming cost V 8 bases and J 8 bases, with 17 bases left between them. Looked up from germline, CDR1 is KGHSH and CDR2 is LQKENI. The CDR3 DNA reads TGTGCCAGCGAAACTACGCGGGATGGTACGCAGTATTTT. Translation: CASETTRDGTQYF. The complete variable domain, with remaining parts taken from reference TRBV18 and TRBJ2-3, reads NAGVMQNPRHLVRRRGQEARLRCSPMKGHSHVYWYRQLPEEGLKFMVYLQKENIIDESGMPKERFSAEFPKEGPSILRIQQVVRGDSAAYFCASETTRDGTQYFGPGTRLTVL.

The chain carries TRBV7-8 and TRBJ1-5, with 8 bases aligning to TRBD1. CDR1 and CDR2 (germline): SGHVS, FQNEAQ. The CDR3 has 14 amino acids. Germline trimming cut 11 bases from V and 0 bases from J; bases unmatched to any gene: 6. CDR3 DNA sequence: TGTGCCTCAGGGGGCGGTTATAGCAATCAGCCCCAGCATTTT. Translating gives CASGGGYSNQPQHF.

The J gene is TRBJ2-7, the V gene TRBV7-2; 7 bases match TRBD1. Germline loops: CDR1 SGHTA, CDR2 FQGNSA. The CDR3 is 15 residues long. The V gene end was trimmed by 5 bases and the J gene end by 1 base; junction bases not matched to a gene: 8. CDR3 sequence reads: CASSIDRAPSYEQYF. The DNA of the CDR3 is TGTGCCAGCAGCATTGACAGGGCCCCGTCCTACGAGCAGTACTTC.

The V call is TRBV6-5, the J call TRBJ1-4, with a weak D call TRBD1 (6 bases). This CDR3 is built from 15 residues. With 6 bases removed from V and 10 bases from J, the gap between germline ends came to 21 bases. Germline V CDR1 and CDR2: MNHEY, SVGAGI. DNA for the CDR3: TGTGCCAGCAGACCCCGGGGAACAGGGATCGGAAAACTGTTTTTT. It specifies CASRPRGTGIGKLFF.

The chain employs TRBV7-9 and TRBJ2-7, with D unresolved. V dropped 8 bases and J dropped 9 bases, with 8 bases sitting between them. The CDR3 loop spans 9 amino acids. Germline loops: CDR1 SEHNR, CDR2 FQNEAQ (reference sequence). Written as DNA, the CDR3 is TGTGCCAGCCCCTCGGGGCAGTACTTC. Its translation is CASPSGQYF.

The chain joins TRBV3-1 (or the pseudogene TRBV3-2) to TRBJ1-3, with 8 positions matching TRBD1. The junction had 0 bases not matched to a gene; V was cut back by 8 bases and J by 0 bases. The CDR3 is 13 amino acids. Germline CDR1 is LGHDT and CDR2 is YNNKEL (reference sequence). The CDR3 sequence: CASGQGSGNTIYF. The CDR3 DNA is TGTGCCAGCGGACAGGGCTCTGGAAACACCATATATTTT.

The J gene is TRBJ1-1, the V gene TRBV27; 7 nucleotides agree with TRBD1. Germline assignment: CDR1 MNHEY and CDR2 SMNVEV (reference sequence). This CDR3 spans 15 amino acids. Losses at the gene ends were 0 bases for V and 0 bases for J; bases not matched to a gene: 1. CDR3 nucleotide sequence: TGTGCCAGCAGTTTATCGAGGGGGCTGAACACTGAAGCTTTCTTT. This translates into CASSLSRGLNTEAFF.

The rearrangement joins TRBV28 to TRBJ1-4; 8 bases are a match to TRBD1. There are 15 residues in the CDR3. Germline loops: CDR1 MDHEN, CDR2 SYDVKM. After removal of 5 bases from V and 7 bases from J, the junction contained 9 bases not matched to a gene. The DNA of the CDR3 is TGTGCCAGCAGTGGAGCAGGGGGCCTAACTGAAAAACTGTTTTTT. Translating it yields CASSGAGGLTEKLFF.

The chain employs TRBV28 and TRBJ1-1; the D gene is possibly TRBD1 (6 bases). Per the germline V gene, CDR1 is MDHEN and CDR2 is SYDVKM. The CDR3 contains 14 residues. The germline V and J ends were trimmed by 6 bases and 6 bases, with 17 bases remaining between them. CDR3 protein: CASSLKQGNAEAFF. CDR3 DNA: TGTGCCAGCAGCCTGAAACAGGGTAACGCTGAAGCTTTCTTT.

The chain combines TRBV11-2 with TRBJ2-7, with 9 positions matching TRBD2. The germline gives CDR1 SGHAT, CDR2 FQNNGV. The trim removed 6 bases at V and 1 base at J, leaving 7 bases unmatched. CDR3 length: 15 amino acids. The CDR3 spells CASRSIAGASYEQYF. Written as DNA, the CDR3 is TGTGCCAGCAGATCCATAGCGGGAGCTTCCTACGAGCAGTACTTC.